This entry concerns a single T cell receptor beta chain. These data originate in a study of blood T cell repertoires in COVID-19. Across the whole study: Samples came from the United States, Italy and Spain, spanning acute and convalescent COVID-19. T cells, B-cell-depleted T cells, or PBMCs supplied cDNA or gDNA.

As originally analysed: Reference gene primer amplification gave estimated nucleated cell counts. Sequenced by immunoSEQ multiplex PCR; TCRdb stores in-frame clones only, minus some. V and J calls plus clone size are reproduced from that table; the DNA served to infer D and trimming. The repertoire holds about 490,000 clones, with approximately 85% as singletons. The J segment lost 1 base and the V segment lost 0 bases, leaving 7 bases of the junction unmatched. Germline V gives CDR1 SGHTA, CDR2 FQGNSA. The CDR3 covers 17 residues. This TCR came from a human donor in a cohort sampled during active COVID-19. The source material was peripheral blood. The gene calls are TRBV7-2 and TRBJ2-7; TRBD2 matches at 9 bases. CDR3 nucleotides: TGTGCCAGCAGCTTAGCGGGTACTAGCGGGTCTTCCTACGAGCAGTACTTC. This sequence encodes CASSLAGTSGSSYEQYF.